The rows below give T cell receptor beta chains drawn from one sample of a study of identical twins. In TCRdb, the 5' RACE reads were re-called with MiXCR into one record per CDR3 protein. Of 420,000 or so distinct CDR3 sequences listed, 15% to 20% were seen once; the top ten hold 12%. Input material: naive T cells sorted from blood. Source of these receptors: a man aged 50-59 years in good health. Both conserved end residues are part of each CDR3. D genes are given only for firm matches. Expanded clones get a size class; other rows say once, few or many, or leave the size out.

d_gene	v_gene	abundance	j_gene	CDR3aa	CDR3nt
.	TRBV24-1	.	TRBJ2-1	CATSLGYNEQFF	TGTGCCACCAGTTTAGGGTACAATGAGCAGTTCTTC
TRBD1	TRBV10-3	many	TRBJ2-3	CAISEGTGDTQYF	TGTGCCATCAGTGAGGGGACAGGGGATACGCAGTATTTT
.	TRBV28	.	TRBJ2-7	CAINDRYEQYF	TGTGCCATCAATGACCGGTACGAGCAGTACTTC
.	TRBV7-2	few	TRBJ2-5	CASSLVRATQETQYF	TGTGCCAGCAGCTTAGTCAGGGCGACTCAAGAGACCCAGTACTTC
.	TRBV28	few	TRBJ2-3	CASSLLRSGTQYF	TGTGCCAGCAGTTTACTGAGGAGCGGGACGCAGTATTTT
.	TRBV5-5	many	TRBJ1-4	CASSRAGSEKLFF	TGTGCCAGCAGCCGAGCTGGGAGTGAAAAACTGTTTTTT
.	TRBV12-3/TRBV12-4	.	TRBJ2-3	CASSLLPRDFTQYF	TGTGCCAGCAGTTTACTCCCCCGGGACTTTACGCAGTATTTT
.	TRBV5-1	many	TRBJ2-6	CASSFSGANVLTF	TGCGCCAGCAGCTTCTCTGGGGCCAACGTCCTGACTTTC
.	TRBV7-2	many	TRBJ2-5	CASSLVVNRETQYF	TGTGCCAGCAGCTTAGTAGTTAACCGAGAGACCCAGTACTTC
TRBD2	TRBV7-2	.	TRBJ2-3	CASSLDLAVTWDTQYF	TGTGCCAGCAGCTTAGACCTAGCGGTGACTTGGGATACGCAGTATTTT
.	TRBV2	few	TRBJ1-1	CASSDTENTEAFF	TGTGCCAGCAGTGACACAGAAAACACTGAAGCTTTCTTT
.	TRBV12-3/TRBV12-4	.	TRBJ1-3	CASSPRFSGNTIYF	TGTGCCAGCAGTCCCAGGTTCTCTGGAAACACCATATATTTT
.	TRBV3-1	many	TRBJ2-7	CASGNYEQYF	TGTGCCAGCGGGAACTACGAGCAGTACTTC
TRBD2	TRBV6-1	.	TRBJ2-7	CASSVSGGALVGEQYF	TGTGCCAGCAGTGTAAGCGGGGGGGCACTGGTTGGCGAGCAGTACTTC
TRBD2	TRBV7-2	.	TRBJ2-7	CASSFLLAGSHEQYF	TGTGCCAGCAGCTTCCTACTAGCGGGATCCCACGAGCAGTACTTC
TRBD2	TRBV4-1	.	TRBJ2-2	CASKGLAGNTGELFF	TGCGCGTCGAAGGGGCTAGCGGGCAACACCGGGGAGCTGTTTTTT
TRBD2	TRBV5-1	few	TRBJ2-1	CASSSNSGSYNEQFF	TGCGCCAGCAGCTCCAATAGCGGGAGCTACAATGAGCAGTTCTTC
TRBD1	TRBV28	many	TRBJ1-2	CASSLNRGSGYTF	TGTGCCAGCAGTTTGAACAGGGGAAGTGGCTACACCTTC
TRBD2	TRBV2	.	TRBJ2-1	CASSPTSGRAGEQFF	TGTGCCAGCAGCCCGACTAGCGGGAGGGCCGGTGAGCAGTTCTTC
TRBD1	TRBV5-5	few	TRBJ2-1	CASSSETPGQGFYEQFF	TGTGCCAGCAGCTCCGAGACGCCGGGACAGGGGTTTTATGAGCAGTTCTTC
.	TRBV20-1	many	TRBJ1-1	CSARDDRNTEAFF	TGCAGTGCTAGAGATGACAGGAACACTGAAGCTTTCTTT
TRBD2	TRBV20-1	few	TRBJ2-3	CSAAERAGPTDTQYF	TGCAGTGCCGCCGAGCGAGCGGGGCCCACAGATACGCAGTATTTT